This note documents a single T cell receptor (beta chain) sequence. What it binds is not known. CD4+ T cells from unexposed donors were obtained before the COVID-19 pandemic (2011-2018). Cryopreserved PBMCs were CD4-enriched, then split into naive and memory cells. The data belong to a study of CD4 T cells in relation to SARS-CoV-2 and coronaviruses. Points from the study as a whole: No donor gave both pre-pandemic and post-infection samples.

Uncultured naive and memory CD4+ T cells supplied DNA for deep TCR-beta sequencing. Libraries were prepared by immunoSEQ multiplex PCR; TCRdb keeps only in-frame clonotypes and omits some of them. The top ten clones hold around 0.13% of a sample with around 69,000 clones, about 94% of them seen once. The germline CDR1 and CDR2 sequences are SGHAT and FQNNGV. The CDR3 is 17 amino acids. Losses at the gene ends were 0 bases for V and 2 bases for J; bases not matched to a gene: 4. The clonotype originates from a human donor in good health. V and J are TRBV11-2 and TRBJ2-1; 10 positions agree with TRBD2. Material: naive CD4+ T cells from PBMCs. Subset reported: naive CD4+ T cells isolated by negative enrichment. The CDR3 loop reads CASSLDPGTSAYNEQFF. DNA of the CDR3: TGTGCCAGCAGCTTAGACCCCGGGACTAGCGCCTACAATGAGCAGTTCTTC.